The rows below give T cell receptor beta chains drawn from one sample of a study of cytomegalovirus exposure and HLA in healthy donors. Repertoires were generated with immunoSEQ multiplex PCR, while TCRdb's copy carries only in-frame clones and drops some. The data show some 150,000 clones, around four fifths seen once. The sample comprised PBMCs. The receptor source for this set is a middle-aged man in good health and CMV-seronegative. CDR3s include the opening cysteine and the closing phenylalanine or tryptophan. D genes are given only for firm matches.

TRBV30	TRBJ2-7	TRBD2	CAWSSGTYEQYF
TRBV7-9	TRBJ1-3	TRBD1	CASSQPPGGSGNTIYF
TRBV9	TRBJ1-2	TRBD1	CASSVGPRDSPYGYTF
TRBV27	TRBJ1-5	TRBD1	CASGQGAPQPQHF
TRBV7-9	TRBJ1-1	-	CASSPFRGENTEAFF
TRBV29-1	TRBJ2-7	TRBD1	CSARGDRAPYEQYF
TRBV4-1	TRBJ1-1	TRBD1	CASSLRGGVDTEAFF
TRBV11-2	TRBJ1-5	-	CASSLQGISNQPQHF
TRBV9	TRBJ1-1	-	CASSPGPNTEAFF
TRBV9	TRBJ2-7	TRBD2	CASSVGGLAITQEQYF
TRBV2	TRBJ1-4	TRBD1	CASTQGFGEKLFF
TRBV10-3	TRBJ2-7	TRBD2	CAISESLSGRNGEQYF
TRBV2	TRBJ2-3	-	CASRGPNSDTQYF
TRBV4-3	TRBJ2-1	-	CASSQEAGAGEQFF
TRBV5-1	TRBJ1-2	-	CASSLDSLNYGYTF
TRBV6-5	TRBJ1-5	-	CASSYSASSNQPQHF
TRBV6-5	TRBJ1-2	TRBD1	CASRLDRGGGGYTF
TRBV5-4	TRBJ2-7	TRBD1	CASSLQGPSYEQYF
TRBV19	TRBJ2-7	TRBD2	CASSAGVYEQYF
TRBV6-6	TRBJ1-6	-	CASTGSGNSPLHF
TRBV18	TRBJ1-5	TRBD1	CASSPRGVGPQPQHF
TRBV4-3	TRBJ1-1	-	CASSQERQLNTEAFF
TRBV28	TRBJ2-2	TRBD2	CASASGGASTGELFF
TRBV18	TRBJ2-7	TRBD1	CASSLGTGSYEQYF
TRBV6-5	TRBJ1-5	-	CASSSQGMPQHF
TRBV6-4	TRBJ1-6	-	CASSDGRNSPLHF
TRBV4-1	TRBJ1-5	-	CASSQLQGLEPQHF
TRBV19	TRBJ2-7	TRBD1	CASSIEGASIYEQYF
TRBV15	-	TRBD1	CATSSWGQQSYEQYF
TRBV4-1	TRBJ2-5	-	CASSQGVGGQETQYF
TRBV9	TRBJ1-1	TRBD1	CASSPQGTGDEAFF
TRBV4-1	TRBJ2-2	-	CASSHRDGELFF
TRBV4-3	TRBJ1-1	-	CASSQDLAGTEAFF
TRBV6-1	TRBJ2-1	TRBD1	CASRPGTGVREQFF
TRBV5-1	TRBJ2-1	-	CASSSPVSYNEQFF
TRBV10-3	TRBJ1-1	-	CAISEWTEKAFF
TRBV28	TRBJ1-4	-	CASIPDSLNEKLFF
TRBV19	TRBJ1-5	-	CASSMSGWSNQPQHF
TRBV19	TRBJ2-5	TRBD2	CASSSGTSWETQYF
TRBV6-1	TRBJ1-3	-	CASTQRETGNTIYF
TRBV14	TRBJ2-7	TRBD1	CASSRQGGYEQYF
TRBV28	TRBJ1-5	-	CASSFKVGVNNQPQHF
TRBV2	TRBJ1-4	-	CASSGQVNEKLFF
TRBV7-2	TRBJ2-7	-	CASSQQDRPNEQYF
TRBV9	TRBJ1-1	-	CASSVDLQANTEAFF
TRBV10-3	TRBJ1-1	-	CAIRKVQGGTEAFF
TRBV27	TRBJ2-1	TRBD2	CASSLGLAGYNEQFF
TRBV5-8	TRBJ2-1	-	CASSLFESSYNEQFF
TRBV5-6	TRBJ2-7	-	CASSSPIGVLYKQYF
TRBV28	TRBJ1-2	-	CASSFSNYGYTF
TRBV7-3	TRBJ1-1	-	CASSLDSATEAFF
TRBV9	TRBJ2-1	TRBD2	CASATSGQTNEQFF
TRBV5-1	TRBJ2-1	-	CASSPRVFQAHEQFF
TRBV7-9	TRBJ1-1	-	CASSLNFAGTEAFF
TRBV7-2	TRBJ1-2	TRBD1	CASSLPKGGIYGYTF
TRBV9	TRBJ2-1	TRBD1	CASSVVGQGNEQFF
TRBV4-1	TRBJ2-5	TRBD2	CASSQVLAGVQETQYF
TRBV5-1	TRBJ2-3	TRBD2	CASSLSVVAGGLDTQYF
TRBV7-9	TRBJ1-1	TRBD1	CSSSLGQMNTEAFF